Described below is a single T cell receptor (beta chain) sequence and its context. Its antigen is still unknown. No base qualities exist here, and no much larger clone lies one base off it. This record belongs to a study of T cell responses to AZD1222 COVID-19 vaccine (dated by TCRdb to the early 2020s). Study-wide context: A total of 233 trial participants underwent TCR sequencing, of whom about 200 had received two doses of AZD1222 and 26 had received two doses of the MenACWY control vaccine. Trial participants were enrolled by age into 18-55, 56-69 and 70-plus year subgroups, with 148, 28 and 57 TCR-sequenced participants respectively.

This sample's time point label indicates: about 28 days (+/-7) after the second vaccine dose. AZD1222 recipients given second doses at about 4 weeks or at about 12 weeks were pooled, since spike-specific TCR depth and breadth were not found to differ between the two schedules. The vaccinee samples were drawn from two UK trials, COV001 and COV002, one of which was a single-blind randomized controlled phase 2/3 trial testing AZD1222 (ChAdOx1 nCoV-19) in healthy adults. For TCRbeta chain sequencing, PBMC samples were collected from trial participants at day 0 and at day 28 after the second dose. The CDR3 regions of human TCRbeta chains were analyzed by immunosequencing. The paper's processing steps were these. TCRs in the repertoires were compared against a reference library of SARS-CoV-2-specific TCRs that had been generated with the MIRA antigen-specificity platform. Breadth meant the fraction of unique TCRs that were SARS-CoV-2-associated, whereas depth meant the fraction of total T cells that were SARS-CoV-2-associated. Using the MIRA data, each spike-specific TCR was assigned both to the spike region to which the TCR was reactive and to a CD4 or CD8 class. Log10-transformed breadth and depth values were compared by one-way ANOVA with Sidak's multiple comparisons tests. TCRdb took this table from immuneACCESS and kept in-frame rearrangements with V and J called. Such tables lack part of the clones; where checked against another copy, unresolved V genes explain under half of the gap, and the rest is unexplained. The DNA gave D and trimming, while V, J and clone size come from that table. This sample lists more than 150,000 clones; 92% were detected once. The ten top clones hold around 1.9% of the sample.

Results the study describes overall, beyond this receptor: Reportedly, close to half of the unique spike-specific TCRs recognized epitopes lying outside the regions that are mutated in the B.1.351 and B.1.1.7 variants. Only a handful of AZD1222 recipients were SARS-CoV-2 seropositive at baseline, limiting conclusions about previously exposed vaccinees. Vaccine-associated CD4 TCRs spanned the whole spike protein, with dominant responses in regions 160-218 and 743-854. Because no samples from the day 14 peak response were available, repertoires could be characterized only after the peak T cell response. In the small 56-69-year group, the increase in depth fell short of significance, most likely because of low power. Most participants were white British and females outnumbered males, and the authors suggested that clonal diversity may have been underestimated. Spike-specific TCR breadth and depth rose significantly after two AZD1222 doses compared with day 0 and with MenACWY recipients.

V was cut back by 7 bases and J by 6 bases, leaving a gap of 17 bases between them. The CDR3, from cysteine to phenylalanine, totals 13 residues. Of all the DNA, just the CDR3 is kept, 39 bases in frame from base 1. The source material was peripheral blood, sampled 28 days after the second AZD1222 dose. The V and J segments used are TRBV5-3 and TRBJ2-7; the D gene is perhaps TRBD1 or TRBD2, as each covers 6 bases. TRBV5-3 is an ORF for which the function is uncertain. The TCR was taken from an adult who received the AZD1222 COVID-19 vaccine. The CDR3 region reads CARAQRGAGEQYF. DNA sequence: TGTGCCAGAGCGCAGAGGGGGGCGGGCGAGCAGTACTTC.